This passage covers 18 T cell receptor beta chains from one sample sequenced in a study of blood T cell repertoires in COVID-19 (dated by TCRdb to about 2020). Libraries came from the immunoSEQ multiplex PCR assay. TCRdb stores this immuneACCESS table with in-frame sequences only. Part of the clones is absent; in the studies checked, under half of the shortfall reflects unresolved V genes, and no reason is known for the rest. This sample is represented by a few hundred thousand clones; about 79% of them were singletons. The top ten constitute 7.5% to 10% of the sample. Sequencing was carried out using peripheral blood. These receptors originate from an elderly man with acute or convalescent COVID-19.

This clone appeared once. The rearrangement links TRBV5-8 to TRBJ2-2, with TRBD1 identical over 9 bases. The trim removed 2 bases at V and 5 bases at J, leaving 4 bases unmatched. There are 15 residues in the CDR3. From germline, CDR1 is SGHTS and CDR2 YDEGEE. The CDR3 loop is CASSFSTGGTGELFF. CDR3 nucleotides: TGTGCCAGCAGCTTCTCGACAGGGGGTACCGGGGAGCTGTTTTTT.

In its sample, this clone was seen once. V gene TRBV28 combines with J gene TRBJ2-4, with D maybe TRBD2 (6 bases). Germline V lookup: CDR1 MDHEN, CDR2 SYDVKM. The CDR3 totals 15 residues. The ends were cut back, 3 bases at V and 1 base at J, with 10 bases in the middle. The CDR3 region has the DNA TGTGCCAGCAGTTTGGGGGGTACCGCCAAAAACATTCAGTACTTC. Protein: CASSLGGTAKNIQYF.

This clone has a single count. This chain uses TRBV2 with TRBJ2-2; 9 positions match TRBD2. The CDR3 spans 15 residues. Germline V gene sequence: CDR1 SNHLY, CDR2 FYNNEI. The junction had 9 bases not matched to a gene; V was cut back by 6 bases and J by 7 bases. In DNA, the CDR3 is TGTGCCAGCAGGGATCTAGCGGGGAGACTCGGGGAGCTGTTTTTT. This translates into CASRDLAGRLGELFF.

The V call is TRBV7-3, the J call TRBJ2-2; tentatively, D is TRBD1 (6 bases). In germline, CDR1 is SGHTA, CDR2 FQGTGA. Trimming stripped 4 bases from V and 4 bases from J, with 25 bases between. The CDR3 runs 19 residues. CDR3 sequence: CASSSRTAPSAGSTGELFF. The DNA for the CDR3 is TGTGCCAGCAGCTCTAGGACAGCACCGTCGGCCGGGTCCACCGGGGAGCTGTTTTTT.

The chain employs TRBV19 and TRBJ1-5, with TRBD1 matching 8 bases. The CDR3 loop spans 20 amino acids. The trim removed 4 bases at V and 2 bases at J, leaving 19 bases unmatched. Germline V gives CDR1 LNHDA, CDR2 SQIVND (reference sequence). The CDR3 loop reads CASSKGKRDRSFGGNQPQHF. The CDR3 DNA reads TGTGCCAGTAGTAAAGGGAAACGGGACAGGTCCTTTGGGGGCAATCAGCCCCAGCATTTT.

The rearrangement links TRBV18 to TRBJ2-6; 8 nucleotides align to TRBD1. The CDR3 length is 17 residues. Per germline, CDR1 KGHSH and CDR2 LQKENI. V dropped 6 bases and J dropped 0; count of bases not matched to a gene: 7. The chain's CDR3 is CASSPRTGNSGANVLTF. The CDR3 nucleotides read TGTGCCAGCTCGCCCCGGACAGGGAACTCTGGGGCCAACGTCCTGACTTTC.

CDR3 sequence (DNA): TGTGCCAGCAGCCTCCGAGGGAAGGGCTACACCTTC. Encoded protein: CASSLRGKGYTF. The rearrangement links TRBV28 to TRBJ1-2; the D is unclear. Germline V lookup: CDR1 MDHEN, CDR2 SYDVKM. The CDR3 covers 12 residues. Between the trimmed V and J ends, which lost 6 bases and 8 bases, there was a span of 13 bases.

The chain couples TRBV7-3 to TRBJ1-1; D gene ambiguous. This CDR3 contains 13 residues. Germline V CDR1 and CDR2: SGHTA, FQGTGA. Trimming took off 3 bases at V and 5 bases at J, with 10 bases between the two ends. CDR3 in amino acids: CASSFGEGTEAFF. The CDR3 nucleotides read TGTGCCAGCAGCTTCGGGGAGGGAACTGAAGCTTTCTTT.

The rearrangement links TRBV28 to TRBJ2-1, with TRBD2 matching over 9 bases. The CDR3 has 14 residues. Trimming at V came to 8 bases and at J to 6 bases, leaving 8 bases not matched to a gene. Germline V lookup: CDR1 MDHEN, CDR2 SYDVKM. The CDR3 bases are TGTGCCAGCGGGGAGCGGGGGGCCGGCAATGAGCAGTTCTTC. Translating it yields CASGERGAGNEQFF.

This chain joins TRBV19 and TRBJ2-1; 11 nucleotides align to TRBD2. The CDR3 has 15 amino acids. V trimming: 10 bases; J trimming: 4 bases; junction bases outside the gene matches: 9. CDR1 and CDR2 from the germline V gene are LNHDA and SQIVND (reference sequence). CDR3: CATATSGKNYNEQFF. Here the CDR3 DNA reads TGTGCCACCGCGACTAGCGGGAAGAATTACAATGAGCAGTTCTTC. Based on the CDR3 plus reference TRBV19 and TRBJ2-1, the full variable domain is DGGITQSPKYLFRKEGQNVTLSCEQNLNHDAMYWYRQDPGQGLRLIYYSQIVNDFQKGDIAEGYSVSREKKESFPLTVTSAQKNPTAFYLCATATSGKNYNEQFFGPGTRLTVL.

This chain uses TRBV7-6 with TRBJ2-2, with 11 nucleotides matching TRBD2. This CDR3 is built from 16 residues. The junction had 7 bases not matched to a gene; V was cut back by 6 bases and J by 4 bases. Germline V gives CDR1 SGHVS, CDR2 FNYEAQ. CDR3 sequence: CASRLPGTSGTGELFF. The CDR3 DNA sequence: TGTGCCAGCAGACTCCCGGGGACTAGCGGCACCGGGGAGCTGTTTTTT. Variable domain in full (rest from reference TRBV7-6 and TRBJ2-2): GAGVSQSPRYKVTKRGQDVALRCDPISGHVSLYWYRQALGQGPEFLTYFNYEAQQDKSGLPNDRFSAERPEGSISTLTIQRTEQRDSAMYRCASRLPGTSGTGELFFGEGSRLTVL.

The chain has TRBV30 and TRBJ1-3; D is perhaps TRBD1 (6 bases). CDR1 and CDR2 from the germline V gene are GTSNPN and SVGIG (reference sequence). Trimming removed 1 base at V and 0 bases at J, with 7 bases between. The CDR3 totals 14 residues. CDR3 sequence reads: CAWSGTVSGNTIYF. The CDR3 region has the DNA TGTGCCTGGAGTGGGACAGTCTCTGGAAACACCATATATTTT.

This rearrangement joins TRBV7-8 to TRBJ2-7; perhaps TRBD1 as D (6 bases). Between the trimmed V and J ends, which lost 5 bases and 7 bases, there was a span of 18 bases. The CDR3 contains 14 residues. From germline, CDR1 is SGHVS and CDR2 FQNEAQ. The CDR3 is CASSTRDIAGEQYF. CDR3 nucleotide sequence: TGTGCCAGCAGCACCCGGGACATAGCCGGAGAGCAGTACTTC.

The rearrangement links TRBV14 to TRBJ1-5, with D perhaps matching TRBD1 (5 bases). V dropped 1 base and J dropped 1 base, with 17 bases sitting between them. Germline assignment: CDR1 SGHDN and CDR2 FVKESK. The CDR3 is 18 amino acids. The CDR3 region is CASSQVLGREGSNQPQHF. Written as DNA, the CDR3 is TGTGCCAGCAGCCAAGTCCTCGGGAGAGAGGGGAGCAATCAGCCCCAGCATTTT.

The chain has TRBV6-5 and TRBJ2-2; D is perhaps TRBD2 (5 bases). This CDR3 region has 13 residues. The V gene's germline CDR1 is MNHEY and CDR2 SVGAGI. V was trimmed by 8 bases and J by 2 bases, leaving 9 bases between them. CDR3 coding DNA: TGTGCCAGCGGACGGACTAACACCGGGGAGCTGTTTTTT. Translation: CASGRTNTGELFF.

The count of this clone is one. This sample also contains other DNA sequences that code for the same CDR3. The CDR3 sequence is CASSSDRGGNTEAFF. CDR3 in DNA: TGCGCCAGCAGCTCTGACAGGGGCGGGAACACTGAAGCTTTCTTT. The chain has TRBV5-1 and TRBJ1-1; 8 nucleotides match TRBD1. This CDR3 is 15 amino acids long. Per germline, CDR1 SGHRS and CDR2 YFSETQ. Trimming took 3 bases from V and 1 from J; bases not matched to a gene: 5.

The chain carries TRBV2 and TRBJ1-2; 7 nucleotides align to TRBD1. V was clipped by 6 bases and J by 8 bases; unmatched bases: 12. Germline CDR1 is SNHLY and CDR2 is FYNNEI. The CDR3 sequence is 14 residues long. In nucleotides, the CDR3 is TGTGCCAGCAGACAGACAGGGTACACGGGAGGCTACACCTTC. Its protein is CASRQTGYTGGYTF.

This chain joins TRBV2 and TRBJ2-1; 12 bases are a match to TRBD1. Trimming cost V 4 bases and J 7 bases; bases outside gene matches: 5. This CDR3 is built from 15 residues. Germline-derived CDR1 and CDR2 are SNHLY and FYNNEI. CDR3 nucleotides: TGTGCCAGCAGTGTACGGGGACAGGGGGCGAATGAGCAGTTCTTC. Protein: CASSVRGQGANEQFF.